The sequence of this T cell receptor beta chain was determined in a study of cytomegalovirus exposure and HLA in healthy donors. For the study at large: There were around 100 million unique TCR beta sequences, drawn from some 180 million T cells, in an earlier analysis. Approximately 85 million unique TCRs from HLA-typed donors made up an early data release. General study points: A prior analysis recorded that most TCR beta V segments were productive about 87% or about 30% of the time.

Turning to this clone: The target antigen is unknown.

In germline, CDR1 is SGHNT, CDR2 YYREEE (reference sequence). The CDR3 is 18 amino acids. V was clipped by 0 bases and J by 0 bases, with 16 bases between them. It was with 60 Vbeta and 13 Jbeta primers that the PCR ran. Sequencing was performed with immunoSEQ multiplex PCR; in TCRdb, only in-frame clones are kept and a portion is missing. The table has around 100,000 clones, roughly 83% seen once; the top ten hold about 2%. The chain couples TRBV5-4 to TRBJ1-3, with a possible D match to TRBD1 (6 bases). Sequencing used PBMCs. This clonotype was obtained from a man between 18 and 35 years old in good health and CMV-seronegative. This CDR3 is CASSLGQARYPSGNTIYF. CDR3 sequence (DNA): TGTGCCAGCAGCTTGGGACAGGCAAGATACCCCTCTGGAAACACCATATATTTT.